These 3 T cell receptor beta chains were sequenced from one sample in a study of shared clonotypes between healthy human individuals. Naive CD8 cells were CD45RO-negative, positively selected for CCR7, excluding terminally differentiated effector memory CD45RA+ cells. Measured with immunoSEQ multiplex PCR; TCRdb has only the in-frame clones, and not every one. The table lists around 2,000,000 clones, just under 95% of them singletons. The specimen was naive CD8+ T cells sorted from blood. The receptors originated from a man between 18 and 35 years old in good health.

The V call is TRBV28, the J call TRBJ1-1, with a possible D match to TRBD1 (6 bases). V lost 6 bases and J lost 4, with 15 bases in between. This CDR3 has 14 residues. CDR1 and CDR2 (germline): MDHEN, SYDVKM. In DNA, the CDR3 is TGTGCCAGCAGCCAAGGGGGAGGCCCCACTGAAGCTTTCTTT. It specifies CASSQGGGPTEAFF. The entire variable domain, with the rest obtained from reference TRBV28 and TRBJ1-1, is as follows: DVKVTQSSRYLVKRTGEKVFLECVQDMDHENMFWYRQDPGLGLRLIYFSYDVKMKEKGDIPEGYSVSREKKERFSLILESASTNQTSMYLCASSQGGGPTEAFFGQGTRLTVV.

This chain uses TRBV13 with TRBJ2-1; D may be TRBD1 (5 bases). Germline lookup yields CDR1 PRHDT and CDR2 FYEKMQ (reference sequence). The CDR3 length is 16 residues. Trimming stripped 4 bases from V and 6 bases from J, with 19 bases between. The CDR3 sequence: CASSSQGLERANEQFF. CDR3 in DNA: TGTGCCAGCAGCTCGCAGGGTCTCGAAAGAGCCAATGAGCAGTTCTTC.

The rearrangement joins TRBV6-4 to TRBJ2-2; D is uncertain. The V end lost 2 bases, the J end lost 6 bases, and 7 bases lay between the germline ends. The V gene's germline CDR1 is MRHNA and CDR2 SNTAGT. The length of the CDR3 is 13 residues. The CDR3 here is CASSDGTPGELFF. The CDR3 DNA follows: TGTGCCAGCAGTGACGGTACCCCCGGGGAGCTGTTTTTT.